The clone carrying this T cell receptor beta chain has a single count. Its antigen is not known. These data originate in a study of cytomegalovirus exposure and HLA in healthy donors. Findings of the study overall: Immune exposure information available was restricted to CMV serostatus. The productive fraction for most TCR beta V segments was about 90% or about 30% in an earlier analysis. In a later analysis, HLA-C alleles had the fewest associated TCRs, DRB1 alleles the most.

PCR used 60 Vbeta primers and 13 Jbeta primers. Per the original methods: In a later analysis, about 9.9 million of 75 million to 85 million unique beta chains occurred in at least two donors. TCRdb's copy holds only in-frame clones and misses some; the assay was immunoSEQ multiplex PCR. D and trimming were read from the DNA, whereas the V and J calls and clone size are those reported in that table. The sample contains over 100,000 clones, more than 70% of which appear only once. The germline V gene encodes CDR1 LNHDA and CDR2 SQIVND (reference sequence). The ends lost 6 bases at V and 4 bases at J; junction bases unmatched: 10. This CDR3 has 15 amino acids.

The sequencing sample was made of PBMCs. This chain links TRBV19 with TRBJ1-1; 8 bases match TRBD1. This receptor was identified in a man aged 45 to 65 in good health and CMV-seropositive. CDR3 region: CASSLGVTGVTEAFF. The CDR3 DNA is TGTGCCAGTAGCTTGGGGGTGACAGGGGTCACTGAAGCTTTCTTT.